Each of the 2 T cell receptor beta chains below was sequenced from the same sample in a study of graft-versus-host responses after intestinal transplantation. Assay used: immunoSEQ multiplex PCR; TCRdb lists only in-frame clones, some missing. The sample shows 65,000 to 90,000 clones, 85% to 95% of them seen only once. Antigens for these TCRs are unknown. The sample consisted of unstimulated CD8+ T cells sorted from spleen or lymph node cells, taken before transplant. The receptors were sampled from a human donor who was the organ donor for an intestinal transplant.

This chain joins TRBV19 and TRBJ2-7; D may be TRBD1 (6 bases). V was shortened by 6 bases and J by 6 bases, with 21 bases between the two germline ends. Germline CDR1 reads LNHDA; CDR2 reads SQIVND (reference sequence). There are 15 residues in the CDR3. The CDR3 loop is CASSPTGLSFAEQYF. CDR3 sequence (DNA): TGTGCCAGTAGCCCTACAGGGTTGTCTTTCGCCGAGCAGTACTTC. Variable domain in full (rest from reference TRBV19 and TRBJ2-7): DGGITQSPKYLFRKEGQNVTLSCEQNLNHDAMYWYRQDPGQGLRLIYYSQIVNDFQKGDIAEGYSVSREKKESFPLTVTSAQKNPTAFYLCASSPTGLSFAEQYFGPGTRLTVT.

The rearrangement joins TRBV27 to TRBJ2-7; 7 bases match TRBD1. The V segment lost 5 bases and the J segment 6 bases; nucleotides outside the gene matches: 4. This CDR3 spans 12 amino acids. Germline-derived CDR1 and CDR2 are MNHEY and SMNVEV (reference sequence). CDR3 DNA: TGTGCCAGCAGTCCCTGGACAGGCGAGCAGTACTTC. Its translation is CASSPWTGEQYF.